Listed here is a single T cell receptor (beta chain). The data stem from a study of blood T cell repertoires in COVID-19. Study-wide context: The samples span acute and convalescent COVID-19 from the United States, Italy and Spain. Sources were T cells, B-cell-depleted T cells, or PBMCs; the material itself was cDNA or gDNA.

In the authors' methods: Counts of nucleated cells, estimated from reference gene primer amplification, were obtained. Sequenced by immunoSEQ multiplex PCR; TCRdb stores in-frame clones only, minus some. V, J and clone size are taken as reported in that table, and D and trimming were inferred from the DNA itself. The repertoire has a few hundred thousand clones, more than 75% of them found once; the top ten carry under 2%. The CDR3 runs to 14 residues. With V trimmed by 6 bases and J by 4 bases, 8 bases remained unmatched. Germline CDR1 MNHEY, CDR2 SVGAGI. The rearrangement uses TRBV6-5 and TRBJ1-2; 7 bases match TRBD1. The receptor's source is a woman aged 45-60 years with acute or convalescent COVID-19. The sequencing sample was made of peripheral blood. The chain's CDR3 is CASSTRGPGYGYTF. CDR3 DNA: TGTGCCAGCAGCACGAGGGGGCCGGGCTATGGCTACACCTTC.